The rows below give T cell receptor beta chains drawn from one sample of a study of blood T cell repertoires in COVID-19. The table came from immunoSEQ multiplex PCR; TCRdb's copy has only in-frame clones and leaves some out. The table has under 40,000 clones, approximately 84% seen once. The sample taken for sequencing was peripheral blood. The source is a man in his fifties with active or convalescent COVID-19. The CDR3 runs from the conserved cysteine through the conserved F or W. D genes are given only for firm matches. Size tells how often a clone was seen (once, few, many) or the class of an expanded clone, and some rows leave it out.

>TRBV6-5|TRBJ1-5|.|.
TGTGCCAGCAGTTGGGGCAGGGGAGGCAATCAGCCCCAGCATTTT
CASSWGRGGNQPQHF
>TRBV6-2/TRBV6-3|TRBJ2-3|.|TRBD2
TGTGCCAGCAGTTACGAGGGCGGGGGGGCCGGTATCGATACGCAGTATTTT
CASSYEGGGAGIDTQYF
>TRBV4-1|TRBJ2-1|.|TRBD2
TGCGCCAGCAGCCAAACCCTAGCGGGGGGGAACAATGAGCAGTTCTTC
CASSQTLAGGNNEQFF
>TRBV2|TRBJ2-5|.|TRBD2
TGTGCCAGCAGTGACCTTAGCGGGGGGCGGGGAGAGACCCAGTACTTC
CASSDLSGGRGETQYF
>TRBV9|TRBJ2-2|.|.
TGTGCCAGCAGCCGAGGGGGTGCCGGGGAGCTGTTTTTT
CASSRGGAGELFF
>TRBV7-2|TRBJ2-3|once|.
TGTGCCAGCAGCTTAGCGGGGGGTTCTATGGATACGCAGTATTTT
CASSLAGGSMDTQYF
>TRBV29-1|TRBJ2-5|few|TRBD2
TGCAGCGTTGACGGACTAGCGGGGGGGCCGGAGACCCAGTACTTC
CSVDGLAGGPETQYF
>TRBV19|TRBJ1-2|.|.
TGTGCCCCGGGGGGCTACACCTTC
CAPGGYTF
>TRBV9|TRBJ2-7|.|TRBD2
TGTGCCAGCAGCGTAGACCCGGGGGGGCGCAGTGGCGAGCAGTACTTC
CASSVDPGGRSGEQYF
>TRBV5-5|TRBJ2-3|.|TRBD1
TGTGCCAGCAGCTTAGGGCCTTCCGGGACAGGGGCAGATACGCAGTATTTT
CASSLGPSGTGADTQYF
>TRBV3-1/TRBV3-2|TRBJ2-4|.|TRBD1
TGTGCCAGCAGCGACAGGGGGTTAGCCAAAAACATTCAGTACTTC
CASSDRGLAKNIQYF
>TRBV6-1|TRBJ1-2|.|.
TGTGCCGGTACAGGTCCCTCTATGGAACATGTTGGCTACACCTTC
CAGTGPSMEHVGYTF
>TRBV6-5|TRBJ1-2|large|.
TGTGCCAGCAGTTACGTCGGGGGTGGCTACACCTTC
CASSYVGGGYTF
>TRBV4-2|TRBJ2-1|.|TRBD2
TGTGCCAGCAGCCAAGATTTGACGGGGGGGAAGAATGAGCAGTTCTTC
CASSQDLTGGKNEQFF
>TRBV2|TRBJ1-6|.|TRBD1
TGTGCCAGCAGTGAATTTTCGACAGGGACAAATTCACCCCTCCACTTT
CASSEFSTGTNSPLHF
>TRBV12-3/TRBV12-4|TRBJ1-2|.|.
TGTGCCAGCAGTTTACGACAGGACTATGGCTACACCTTC
CASSLRQDYGYTF
>TRBV12-5|TRBJ2-5|.|TRBD1
TGTGCTAGTGCCCGGACAGGGAGGTCAGAGACCCAGTACTTC
CASARTGRSETQYF